Presented here are 9 T cell receptor beta chains from one specimen sequenced in a study of shared clonotypes between healthy human individuals. The data were produced by immunoSEQ multiplex PCR, yet TCRdb's version contains in-frame clones alone and is incomplete. The sample has about 470,000 clones; around 79% are singletons. Sample: PBMCs. All receptors come from a woman aged 40 to 55 in good health. Some clones in this sample may be carry-over from other donors' samples.

The rearrangement uses TRBV6-6 and TRBJ1-2, with D tentatively TRBD1 (5 bases). The V and J ends lost 4 bases and 4 bases respectively, with 10 bases between them. Germline assignment: CDR1 MNHNY and CDR2 SVGAGI (reference sequence). This CDR3 is built from 13 residues. The CDR3 nucleotides are TGTGCCAGCAGTTTGGGACGGCGCTATGGCTACACCTTC. It encodes CASSLGRRYGYTF.

The chain joins TRBV28 to TRBJ2-5; D is perhaps TRBD1 (6 bases). Trimming shortened V by 6 bases and J by 0 bases, and 14 bases separated the two germline ends. The CDR3 spans 15 residues. The germline V gene encodes CDR1 MDHEN and CDR2 SYDVKM. As DNA, the CDR3 is TGTGCCAGCAGGAACCAGGGGACCTACCAAGAGACCCAGTACTTC. Protein sequence: CASRNQGTYQETQYF.

This clone was observed a single time. The rearrangement links TRBV7-9 to TRBJ2-1; 9 positions match TRBD2. There are 18 residues in the CDR3. Germline values: CDR1 SEHNR, CDR2 FQNEAQ (reference sequence). With V trimmed by 8 bases and J by 5 bases, 19 bases remained unmatched. The CDR3 sequence: CASPPLAPASGIDNEQFF. The DNA for the CDR3 is TGTGCCAGCCCCCCCTTAGCCCCGGCTAGCGGGATAGACAATGAGCAGTTCTTC.

The chain couples TRBV6-6 to TRBJ2-5, with D perhaps TRBD1 or TRBD2 (5 bases each). V was pared by 10 bases and J by 3 bases, with 18 bases between. CDR1 is MNHNY, CDR2 SVGAGI, per germline (reference sequence). The CDR3 is made up of 14 amino acids. CDR3 DNA sequence: TGTGCCACCCACCTATTTGGGACGAAAGAGACCCAGTACTTC. Protein product: CATHLFGTKETQYF.

The gene calls are TRBV10-2 and TRBJ1-1; D remains unclear. Germline values: CDR1 WSHSY, CDR2 SAAADI. CDR3 length: 12 amino acids. The ends were cut back, 5 bases at V and 3 bases at J, with 7 bases in the middle. CDR3 loop: CASSIQHTEAFF. The CDR3 region has the DNA TGCGCCAGCAGTATACAGCACACTGAAGCTTTCTTT.

This clone was seen a single time. V usage is TRBV18 and J usage is TRBJ1-1; 7 nucleotides align to TRBD1. J gave up 8 bases and V 4 bases, and 16 bases lay outside the gene matches. Germline lookup yields CDR1 KGHSH and CDR2 LQKENI. This CDR3 has 16 amino acids. CDR3 coding DNA: TGTGCCAGCTCACGACGGACAGGCGGTATCCAGCTGGAAGCTTTCTTT. Translated: CASSRRTGGIQLEAFF.

The chain recombines TRBV11-2 with TRBJ2-1; TRBD2 agrees at 8 bases. The CDR3 loop spans 18 amino acids. Germline lookup yields CDR1 SGHAT and CDR2 FQNNGV. V lost 5 bases and J lost 3; bases outside the gene matches: 15. The CDR3 loop is CASSNWGASGSLYNEQFF. The CDR3 DNA reads as TGTGCCAGCAGCAACTGGGGCGCGAGCGGGAGCCTCTACAATGAGCAGTTCTTC.

This chain uses TRBV19 with TRBJ2-2; the match to TRBD2 covers 9 bases. The J segment lost 6 bases and the V segment lost 5 bases, leaving 7 bases of the junction unmatched. This CDR3 region has 15 residues. In germline, CDR1 is LNHDA, CDR2 SQIVND (reference sequence). CDR3 in DNA: TGTGCCAGTAGTGCCAGCGGGAGGCTCCCCGGGGAGCTGTTTTTT. It codes for CASSASGRLPGELFF.

The chain carries TRBV5-1 and TRBJ2-3; D could derive from TRBD1 or TRBD2 (5 bases each). Germline CDR1 is SGHRS and CDR2 is YFSETQ. Trimming removed 4 bases at V and 6 bases at J, with 21 bases between. This CDR3 comprises 16 residues. The CDR3: CASSLEGRRILDTQYF. In nucleotides, the CDR3 is TGCGCCAGCAGCCTCGAGGGACGGAGGATATTGGATACGCAGTATTTT.